The T cell receptor (beta chain) under discussion was sequenced for a study of T-cell memory formation after mild COVID-19. TCRdb fed the 5' RACE reads into MiXCR, producing one record per CDR3 protein. In the table there are 350,000 to 450,000 distinct CDR3 sequences, around 27% of which are singletons. The CDR3 has 15 residues. Trimming took 0 bases from V and 6 from J, leaving 13 bases between them. Germline V gene lookup returns CDR1 SGHDN and CDR2 FVKESK. The chain employs TRBV14 and TRBJ2-3, with D possibly TRBD2 on 6 matching bases. The source material was PBMCs or a T cell subset sorted from them (not recorded which). The receptor was derived from an adult woman who had mild COVID-19 (a few samples of this study predate the infection). Cell type and time point are not known. For the CDR3, the DNA is TGTGCCAGCAGCCAAGACCTAAGGGACTGGGATACGCAGTATTTT. Protein sequence: CASSQDLRDWDTQYF.